This T cell receptor beta chain was captured by sequencing in a study of vaccination and CD4 T cells after COVID-19. Across the whole study: The authors exposed cells to overlapping spike peptides derived from SARS-CoV-2, HCoV-NL63, HCoV-OC43 and HCoV-229E. General study points: Clonotypes reactive to SARS-CoV-2 had a median that went up from about 20 to 38, but not significantly.

Sequenced with the Oncomine TCR Beta short-read assay was DNA taken from cultured CD4+ T cells. MiXCR, run by TCRdb on the PCR reads, gives a single entry per CDR3 protein. The table records fewer than 20,000 distinct CDR3 sequences, roughly 78% of them present only once. Treatment meaning: roughly 11-day PBMC culture with coronavirus spike peptide pools or control peptides (ViraFEST assay). About 1.8 million PBMCs per well were cultured with roughly 10 IU/ml IL-2 and approximately 9.6 ug/ml peptide pools. The authors isolated CD4+ T cells by negative selection after less than 12 days of culture. Note on this clonotype: What it recognizes is unknown.

This CDR3 is 15 amino acids long. The germline V gene has CDR1 GTSNPN and CDR2 SVGIG (reference sequence). V gave up 4 bases and J gave up 5 bases; unmatched junction bases: 13. This receptor was obtained from a human donor who received a COVID-19 vaccine. The input for sequencing was CD4+ T cells from blood, cultured in vitro, taken after SARS-CoV-2 vaccination. This chain uses TRBV30 with TRBJ1-2, with TRBD1 matching over 7 bases. DNA for the CDR3: TGTGCCTGGACGGGAAGCCGACAGGGCGGTTATGGCTACACCTTC. Translation: CAWTGSRQGGYGYTF. Using reference TRBV30 and TRBJ1-2 for the parts outside the CDR3, the full variable domain is SQTIHQWPATLVQPVGSPLSLECTVEGTSNPNLYWYRQAAGRGLQLLFYSVGIGQISSEVPQNLSASRPQDRQFILSSKKLLLSDSGFYLCAWTGSRQGGYGYTFGSGTRLTVV.